These 22 T cell receptor beta chains share one sample of origin, sequenced in a study of regulatory T cells in long-lasting Graves disease. Indicated time point: newly diagnosed GD, antithyroid drugs for less than 3 months. There was RNA extracted from PBMCs, and the TCR library was made from it. Arm-PCR of CDR3 regions and iRepertoire HTBI primers were the basis on which TCR beta libraries were built. One entry per CDR3 protein, called by TCRdb with MiXCR from the multiplex PCR reads. This table holds over 300,000 distinct CDR3 sequences, roughly a sixth found once. Sequenced material: peripheral blood mononuclear cells (PBMCs), taken at new diagnosis, from a patient treated with antithyroid drugs. The receptors come from a female donor with Graves disease.

This clonotype came up a few times. The J gene is TRBJ2-3, the V gene TRBV6-1; possibly TRBD2 for D (6 bases). Germline lookup yields CDR1 MNHNS and CDR2 SASEGT. This CDR3 region has 14 residues. V shed 6 bases and J shed 1 base, with 11 bases lying between them. The CDR3 DNA sequence: TGTGCCAGCAGAATCGGGAGCCGCACAGATACGCAGTATTTT. Protein sequence: CASRIGSRTDTQYF.

As to this clonotype: A much larger clonotype is one base distant, so this may be a read error. V usage is TRBV7-9 and J usage is TRBJ2-1; D uncertain. Germline CDR1 is SEHNR and CDR2 is FQNEAQ (reference sequence). This CDR3 contains 13 residues. The CDR3 DNA follows: TGTGCCAGCAGCTTAGCCTCGGCGCAAGGGCAGTCCTTC. Encoded protein: CASSLASAQGQSF.

This chain links TRBV20-1 with TRBJ1-1; D remains ambiguous. The CDR3 runs 9 residues. V was trimmed by 5 bases and J by 11 bases, leaving 9 bases between them. CDR1 DFQATT and CDR2 SNEGSKA come from the germline V gene (reference sequence). This CDR3 reads CSALRLAFF. The CDR3 DNA reads as TGCAGTGCTTTGCGACTGGCTTTCTTT.

This clonotype came up once. This chain links TRBV28 with TRBJ1-2; no reliable D call. The CDR3 runs 13 residues. Germline CDR1 and CDR2: MDHEN and SYDVKM. The V end was cut by 5 bases, the J end by 4 bases, with 11 bases between. In nucleotides, the CDR3 is TGTGCCAGCAGTAAGGGCCGTGGCTATGGCTACACCTTC. Protein: CASSKGRGYGYTF.

This clonotype was seen repeatedly, ten times or more. The chain couples TRBV9 to TRBJ1-1, with D perhaps TRBD1 (5 bases). The CDR3 sequence is 14 residues long. V was cut by 0 bases and J by 6 bases, with 12 bases left in between. Looked up from germline, CDR1 is SGDLS and CDR2 is YYNGEE. The CDR3 reads CASSVGRRGAEAFF. CDR3 coding DNA: TGTGCCAGCAGCGTAGGACGGCGGGGGGCTGAAGCTTTCTTT.

The rearrangement joins TRBV6-2 or TRBV6-3 to TRBJ1-2; a weak D match, TRBD1 (5 bases). Trimming took off 5 bases at V and 8 bases at J, with 21 bases between the two ends. The CDR3 length is 15 residues. Germline V gene lookup returns CDR1 MNHEY and CDR2 SVGEGT. The CDR3 nucleotides read TGTGCCAGCAGTCCCGACCCGGACAATACGAGAGGCTACACCTTC. It yields the protein CASSPDPDNTRGYTF.

This clonotype was seen a handful of times. The V call is TRBV6-2 or TRBV6-3, the J call TRBJ1-5, with a possible D match to TRBD1 (5 bases). This CDR3 region has 14 residues. Trimming removed 6 bases from V and 7 bases from J, with 16 bases in between. CDR1 and CDR2 (germline): MNHEY, SVGEGT. Written as DNA, the CDR3 is TGTGCCAGCAGCCCCTTGGGGGACGGACAGCCCCAGCATTTT. Translated, it gives CASSPLGDGQPQHF.

This clonotype occurred many times. The chain employs TRBV9 and TRBJ1-1; D gene ambiguous. This CDR3 is 18 amino acids long. Trimming cost V 4 bases and J 1 base, with 23 bases left between them. Looked up from germline, CDR1 is SGDLS and CDR2 is YYNGEE. CDR3 DNA sequence: TGTGCCAGCAGCCCCGGTGTGGGGTGGAGAAAGACGAACACTGAAGCTTTCTTT. Translated: CASSPGVGWRKTNTEAFF.

The chain has TRBV6-4 and TRBJ2-5; the D gene is possibly TRBD1 (6 bases). Germline V lookup: CDR1 MRHNA, CDR2 SNTAGT. CDR3 length: 16 residues. Trimming took off 2 bases at V and 5 bases at J, with 18 bases between the two ends. The CDR3 sequence: CASSDPQQGEWETQYF. Here the CDR3 DNA reads TGTGCCAGCAGTGACCCCCAACAGGGCGAGTGGGAGACCCAGTACTTC.

In regard to this clonotype: With only one base between it and a far larger clone, this is likely a read error. V and J are TRBV11-2 and TRBJ2-3; possibly TRBD1 for D (6 bases). Looked up from germline, CDR1 is SGHAT and CDR2 is FQNNGV. Trimming stripped 5 bases from V and 7 bases from J, with 22 bases between. The CDR3 loop spans 16 amino acids. The CDR3 DNA sequence: TGTGCCAGCAGCCCCGGGACCATCCTAGGGGGAAATACGCAGTATTTT. This encodes CASSPGTILGGNTQYF.

This clonotype was detected ten times or more. The V call is TRBV28, the J call TRBJ2-7; TRBD2 is a possible D gene (6 bases). There are 13 residues in the CDR3. V shed 11 bases and J shed 3 bases, with 17 bases lying between them. Germline CDR1 and CDR2: MDHEN and SYDVKM. The CDR3 is CAGGVAGHYEQYF. The CDR3 nucleotides are TGTGCCGGGGGAGTCGCGGGGCACTACGAGCAGTACTTC.

This clonotype was counted between two and nine times. The chain has TRBV4-3 and TRBJ2-5; D might be TRBD2 (5 bases). Looked up from germline, CDR1 is LGHNA and CDR2 is YSLEER. The V gene lost 1 base and the J gene lost 9 bases, with 15 bases spanning the gap. CDR3 length equals 14 residues. The CDR3 protein is CASSQAVGVEAQYF. CDR3 sequence (DNA): TGCGCCAGCAGCCAAGCTGTCGGGGTGGAGGCCCAGTACTTC.

The table lists this clonotype with a few counts. The chain is built from TRBV12-3 or TRBV12-4 and TRBJ2-2; no reliable D call. The CDR3 spans 14 residues. V lost 2 bases and J lost 3, with 7 bases in between. The CDR3 sequence: CASSLFIHTGELFF. The CDR3 region has the DNA TGTGCCAGCAGTTTATTCATCCACACCGGGGAGCTGTTTTTT.

This clonotype was found a few times. The gene calls are TRBV9 and TRBJ2-1; TRBD2 is a possible D gene (6 bases). V was pared by 7 bases and J by 1 base, with 21 bases between. The CDR3 sequence is 17 residues long. The germline gives CDR1 SGDLS, CDR2 YYNGEE. This chain's CDR3 is CASSPNSREWSYNEQFF. The CDR3 region has the DNA TGTGCCAGCTCACCTAATTCGCGGGAATGGTCCTACAATGAGCAGTTCTTC.

The CDR3 DNA reads as TGCAGTGCCATAGACCGCCCCTGGCGCCCCGAGCAGTACTTC. Translating gives CSAIDRPWRPEQYF. The chain joins TRBV20-1 to TRBJ2-7; D is undetermined. Trimming removed 6 bases from V and 6 bases from J, with 21 bases in between. This CDR3 region has 14 residues. CDR1 and CDR2 from the germline V gene are DFQATT and SNEGSKA (reference sequence).

The sample holds many counts of this clonotype. The chain employs TRBV9 and TRBJ2-3, with D perhaps assigned TRBD1 or TRBD2 (6 bases each). The CDR3 is 14 residues long. Trimming stripped 3 bases from V and 4 bases from J, with 12 bases between. Looked up from germline, CDR1 is SGDLS and CDR2 is YYNGEE. As DNA, the CDR3 is TGTGCCAGCAGCGGGGGGCGGGAATCAGATACGCAGTATTTT. Translation gives CASSGGRESDTQYF.

Many counts were recorded for this clonotype. This sequence joins TRBV5-5 and TRBJ2-5; D not certain. V shed 2 bases and J shed 1 base, with 15 bases lying between them. Germline V gene sequence: CDR1 SGHKS, CDR2 YYEKEE (reference sequence). CDR3 length: 16 residues. The CDR3 reads CASSLNGRHSQETQYF. The CDR3 bases are TGTGCCAGCAGCTTAAACGGGCGGCACAGCCAAGAGACCCAGTACTTC.

In its sample, this clonotype was seen many times. CDR3 residues: CASSPRGNRHNEQFF. Here the CDR3 DNA reads TGTGCCAGCTCACCACGGGGGAACAGGCACAATGAGCAGTTCTTC. The chain recombines TRBV18 with TRBJ2-1; the D call may be TRBD1 or TRBD2 (5 bases each). Between the trimmed V and J ends, which lost 1 base and 5 bases, there was a span of 12 bases. The germline V gene encodes CDR1 KGHSH and CDR2 LQKENI. The CDR3 contains 15 residues.

The V and J genes are TRBV7-9 and TRBJ2-1, with TRBD1 matching 7 bases. The CDR3 length is 18 residues. V lost 5 bases, J lost 0 bases, and 13 bases stayed unmatched. Germline CDR1 and CDR2: SEHNR and FQNEAQ (reference sequence). CDR3 loop: CASSDFTGDDGSYNEQFF. The CDR3 DNA is TGTGCCAGCAGCGATTTCACAGGGGATGATGGCTCCTACAATGAGCAGTTCTTC.

This clonotype was seen a single time. A read error may be the cause here, since a much bigger clone is one base away. This likely comes from a read error, as the CDR3 has no conserved phenylalanine or tryptophan at its end. The V call is TRBV6-5, the J call TRBJ1-1; D unclear. The CDR3 covers 13 residues. V lost 4 bases, J lost 1 base, and 7 bases lay in between. Germline V gene data show CDR1 as MNHEY and CDR2 as SVGAGI. CDR3 nucleotide sequence: TGTGCCAGCAGTTCCTACGGGAACACTGAAGCTTTCTCT. This gives the protein CASSSYGNTEAFS.

The chain carries TRBV12-3 or TRBV12-4 and TRBJ2-1; D is unresolved. V gave up 7 bases and J gave up 0 bases, with 25 bases separating them. CDR3 size: 19 residues. The CDR3 sequence: CASTLSGGKPFSSYNEQFF. The CDR3 DNA reads TGTGCCAGCACCCTTAGTGGCGGAAAGCCTTTTAGCTCCTACAATGAGCAGTTCTTC.

This clonotype was counted many times. J is TRBJ2-1 and V is TRBV15; the match to TRBD2 covers 7 bases. Germline V gene data show CDR1 as LNHNV and CDR2 as YYDKDF (reference sequence). The CDR3 covers 15 residues. Unmatched junction bases numbered 6, after V lost 1 base and J lost 6 bases. The CDR3 DNA is TGTGCCACCAGCAGAGGCCGGGACTATCCCAATGAGCAGTTCTTC. Protein product: CATSRGRDYPNEQFF. Looking up the rest from reference TRBV15 and TRBJ2-1 gives the full variable domain: DAMVIQNPRYQVTQFGKPVTLSCSQTLNHNVMYWYQQKSSQAPKLLFHYYDKDFNNEADTPDNFQSRRPNTSFCFLDIRSPGLGDTAMYLCATSRGRDYPNEQFFGPGTRLTVL.